This TCR beta chain was sequenced during a study of blood T cells in healthy people across ages (dated by TCRdb to about 2015). About the investigation overall: In model experiments, roughly one uniquely barcoded TCR beta cDNA molecule per two T cells was captured by template switching. To track age-related changes in TCR beta repertoire diversity, the study relied on deep sequencing normalized with unique cDNA molecular identifiers. The donors were divided into four age groups: young (average around 16 years), middle-aged (roughly 40), aged (approximately 59) and long-lived (around 87). Donors of different ages were randomly distributed across sequencing lanes to avoid experimental bias. Using the same blood draw, the study looked at two additional independent replicas of 1 million unique cDNA reads for two donors, one aged 18 to 29 and the other aged 80 or older. Paper-wide results and their limitations: Because profiling used bulk unsorted PBMCs, naive and antigen-experienced compartments could not be compared conclusively. The long-lived group showed more naive CD4+ T cells, fewer expanded clones and increased TCR diversity than the aged group, suggesting age selection. A strong correlation was found between observed TCR beta diversity and the percentage of naive T cells measured by flow cytometry. Observed TCR beta diversity per million T cells fell roughly linearly with age, and a significant reduction was already apparent by age approximately 41. Because donor CMV infection status was unknown, age-related changes in expanded clonotypes were potentially confounded. Estimates of total diversity from one million sequenced T cells were regarded as lower bounds and underestimates.

CDR1 and CDR2, looked up from the germline V gene (reference sequence), are LGHDT and YNNKEL. A distance of 6 bases separates the germline ends of V and J, which lose 0 bases and 7 bases respectively. Including cysteine and phenylalanine, the CDR3 has 13 amino acids. Only the CDR3 DNA stays, 39 bases, in frame from base 1. Preparation of the library involved 5' RACE. Sequencing was performed on an Illumina HiSeq 2500. A second roughly 6 to 12 cycle PCR used a sample-barcoded 5' primer and a J-beta primer mix. A unique molecular identifier was introduced onto each TCR beta cDNA molecule by a template-switch 5' adaptor carrying 12 random nucleotides. Each sample yielded at least 3 million CDR3-containing paired-end reads. The Mint cDNA synthesis kit, primed by a TRBC-specific oligonucleotide, was used to synthesize first-strand cDNA from all RNA. Following uracil-DNA glycosylase treatment, a first 18-cycle PCR with universal primers M1SS and BC2_uni_R was performed on all cDNA. Concerning the study's data processing: For normalization, 1 million high-quality reads, each with a distinct molecular identifier, were randomly selected from each sample. Reads sharing molecular identifiers were discarded rather than binned into consensus sequences. MiTCR, set to a Q25 quality threshold and the strictest error-elimination algorithm, was used for CDR3 identification, clonotype clustering and error correction. Lower-bound total TCR beta diversity was estimated with a nonparametric unseen species model using Euler transformation. In-frame beta chains were kept once TCRdb had trimmed the public reads at Q25 with fastp and called clones with MiXCR. CDR3 protein duplicates are merged, each entry listing the most common genes and DNA. These V and J calls derive from TCRdb rather than the authors' analysis. This sample gives about 640,000 distinct CDR3 sequences in total; 58% of them show up just once. More than 35% of the sample lies in the top ten.

Systemically healthy Caucasian individuals from Russia, approximately 39 in total and aged about 6 to 95 years, were included as donors. About 10 milliliters of peripheral blood were drawn from each donor into EDTA-treated Vacutainer tubes. Ficoll-Paque density-gradient centrifugation was used to isolate PBMCs, with at least 7 million obtained per sample. Total RNA was extracted from PBMCs with Trizol reagent, with at least 5 micrograms obtained per sample. The percentages of naive CD45RAhigh/CD27high T cells were determined by flow cytometry on a PBMC aliquot from every donor. In the case of this clonotype: Its antigen is currently not known. No quality values exist for individual bases; no much larger clone is one base distant.

The receptor was isolated from a man in his fifties or sixties in good health. The sample consisted of blood. The chain links TRBV3-1 with TRBJ2-2; too little of a D gene remains to name it. The nucleotides read TGTGCCAGCAGCCAAGATAGAAACGGGGAGCTGTTTTTT. The encoded protein is CASSQDRNGELFF.